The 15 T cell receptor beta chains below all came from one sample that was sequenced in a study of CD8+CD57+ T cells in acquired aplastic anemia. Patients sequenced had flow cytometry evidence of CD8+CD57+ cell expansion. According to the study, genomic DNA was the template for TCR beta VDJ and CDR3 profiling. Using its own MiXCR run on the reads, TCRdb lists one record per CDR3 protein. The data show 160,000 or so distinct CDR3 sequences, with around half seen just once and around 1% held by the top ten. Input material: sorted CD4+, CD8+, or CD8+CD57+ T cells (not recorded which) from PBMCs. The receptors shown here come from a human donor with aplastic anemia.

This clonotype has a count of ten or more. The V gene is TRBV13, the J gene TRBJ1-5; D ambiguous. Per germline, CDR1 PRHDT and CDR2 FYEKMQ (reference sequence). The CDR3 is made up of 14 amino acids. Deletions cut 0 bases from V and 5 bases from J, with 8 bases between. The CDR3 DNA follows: TGTGCCAGCAGCTTAGGAGGATCCCATCAGCCCCAGCATTTT. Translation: CASSLGGSHQPQHF.

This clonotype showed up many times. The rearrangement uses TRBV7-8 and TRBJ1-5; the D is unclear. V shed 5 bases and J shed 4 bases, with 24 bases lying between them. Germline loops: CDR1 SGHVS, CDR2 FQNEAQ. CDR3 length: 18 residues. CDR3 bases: TGTGCCAGCAGCGCTCGGCACAACCCGACGGAGTCTAATCAGCCCCAGCATTTT. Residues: CASSARHNPTESNQPQHF.

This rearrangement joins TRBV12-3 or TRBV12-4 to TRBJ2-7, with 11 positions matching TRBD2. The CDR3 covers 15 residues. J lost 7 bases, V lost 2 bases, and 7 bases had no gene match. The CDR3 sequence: CASSLRLAGTWEQYF. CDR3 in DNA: TGTGCCAGCAGTTTAAGACTAGCGGGGACCTGGGAGCAGTACTTC.

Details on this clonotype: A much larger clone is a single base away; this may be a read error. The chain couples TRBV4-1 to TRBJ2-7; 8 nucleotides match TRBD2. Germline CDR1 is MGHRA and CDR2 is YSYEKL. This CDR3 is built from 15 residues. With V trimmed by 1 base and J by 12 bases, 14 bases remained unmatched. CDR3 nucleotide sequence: TGCGCCAGCAGCCAAGGTCGCGGGGGGATCTACGGGCGGTACTTC. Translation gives CASSQGRGGIYGRYF.

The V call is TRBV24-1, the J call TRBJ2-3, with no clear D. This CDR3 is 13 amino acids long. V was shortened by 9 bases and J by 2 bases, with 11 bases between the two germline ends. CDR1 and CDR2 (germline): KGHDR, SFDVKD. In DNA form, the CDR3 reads TGTGCCACCGACCAGGCGTCCACAGATACGCAGTATTTT. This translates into CATDQASTDTQYF.

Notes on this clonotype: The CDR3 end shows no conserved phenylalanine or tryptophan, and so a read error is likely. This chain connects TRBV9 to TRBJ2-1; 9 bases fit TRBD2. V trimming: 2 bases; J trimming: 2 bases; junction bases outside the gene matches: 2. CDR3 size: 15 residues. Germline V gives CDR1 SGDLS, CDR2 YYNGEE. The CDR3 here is CASSVGGGAYNEQFS. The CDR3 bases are TGTGCCAGCAGCGTTGGCGGGGGGGCCTACAATGAGCAGTTCTCC.

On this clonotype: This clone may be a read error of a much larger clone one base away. The CDR3 nucleotides read TGCAGTGCTAGACAGGGGGACACTGAAGCTTTCTTT. It is translated as CSARQGDTEAFF. The chain recombines TRBV20-1 with TRBJ1-1; TRBD1 agrees at 7 bases. The CDR3 has 12 amino acids. The trim removed 2 bases at V and 3 bases at J, leaving 0 bases unmatched. CDR1 and CDR2 (germline): DFQATT, SNEGSKA (reference sequence).

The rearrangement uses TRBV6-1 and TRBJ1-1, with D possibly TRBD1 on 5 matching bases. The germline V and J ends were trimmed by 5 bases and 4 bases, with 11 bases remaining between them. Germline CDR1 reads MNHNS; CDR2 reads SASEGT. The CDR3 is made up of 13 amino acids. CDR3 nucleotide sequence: TGTGCCAGCAGTCCGACAGTAGTCACTGAAGCTTTCTTT. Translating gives CASSPTVVTEAFF.

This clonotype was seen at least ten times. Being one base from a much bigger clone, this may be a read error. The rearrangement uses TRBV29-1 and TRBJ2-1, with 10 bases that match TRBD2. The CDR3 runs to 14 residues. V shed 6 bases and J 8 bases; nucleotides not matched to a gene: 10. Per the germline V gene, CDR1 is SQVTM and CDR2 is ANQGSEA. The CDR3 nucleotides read TGCAGCGTAGTCCGTAGCGGGGGGTGGGATGAGCAGTTCTTC. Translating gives CSVVRSGGWDEQFF.

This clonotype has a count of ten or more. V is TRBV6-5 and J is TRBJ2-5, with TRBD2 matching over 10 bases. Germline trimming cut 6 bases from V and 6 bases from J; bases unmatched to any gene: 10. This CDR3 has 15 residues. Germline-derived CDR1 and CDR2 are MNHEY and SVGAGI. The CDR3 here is CASSPSGGAGKTQYF. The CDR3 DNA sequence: TGTGCCAGCAGCCCCAGCGGGGGGGCCGGGAAGACCCAGTACTTC.

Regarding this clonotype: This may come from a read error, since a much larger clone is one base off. The CDR3 loop is CASSSSLRTRHDISYEQYF. The CDR3 DNA reads as TGTGCCAGCAGCTCTAGCCTCAGGACTAGACATGATATCTCCTACGAGCAGTACTTC. The chain joins TRBV11-1 to TRBJ2-7; 7 bases fit TRBD2. V shed 4 bases and J 0 bases; nucleotides not matched to a gene: 18. Germline V CDR1 and CDR2: SGHAT, FQDESV (reference sequence). The CDR3 covers 19 residues.

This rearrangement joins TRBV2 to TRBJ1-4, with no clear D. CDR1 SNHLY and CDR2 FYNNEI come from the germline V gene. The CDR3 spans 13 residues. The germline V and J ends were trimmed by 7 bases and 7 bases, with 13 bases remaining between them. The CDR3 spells CASNGFLGEKLFF. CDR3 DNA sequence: TGTGCCAGCAACGGTTTTTTGGGTGAAAAACTGTTTTTT.

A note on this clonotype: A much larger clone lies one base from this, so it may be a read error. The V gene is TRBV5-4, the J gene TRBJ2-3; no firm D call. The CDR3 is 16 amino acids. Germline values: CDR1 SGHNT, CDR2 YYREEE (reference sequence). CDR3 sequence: CASSLSDGLLTETQYF. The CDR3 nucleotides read TGTGCCAGCAGCTTGTCCGACGGGTTGCTTACAGAAACGCAGTATTTT.

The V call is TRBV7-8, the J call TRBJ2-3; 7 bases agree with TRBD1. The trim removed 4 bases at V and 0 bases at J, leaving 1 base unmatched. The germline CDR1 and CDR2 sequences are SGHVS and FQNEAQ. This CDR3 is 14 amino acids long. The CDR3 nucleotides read TGTGCCAGCAGCTCAGGGGGTAGCACAGATACGCAGTATTTT. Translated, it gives CASSSGGSTDTQYF.

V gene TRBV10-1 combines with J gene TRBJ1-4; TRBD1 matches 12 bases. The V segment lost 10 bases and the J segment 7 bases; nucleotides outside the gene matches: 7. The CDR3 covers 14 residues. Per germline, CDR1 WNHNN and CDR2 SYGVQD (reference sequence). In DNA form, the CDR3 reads TGCGCCAATACGGGACAGGGGGCGGGTGAAAAACTGTTTTTT. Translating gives CANTGQGAGEKLFF.